Below, 21 T cell receptor beta chains from the same sample are listed, as sequenced in a study of cytomegalovirus exposure and HLA in healthy donors. Use of 60 Vbeta and 13 Jbeta primers characterized the PCR. Data came from immunoSEQ multiplex PCR; TCRdb stores just in-frame clones and leaves some out. Counted here are fewer than 100,000 clones, 78% occurring once; the ten biggest clones make up about 0.79%. What was sequenced was PBMCs. The receptors were sampled from a woman aged 55-75 years in good health and CMV-seronegative.

The chain links TRBV19 to TRBJ1-6; the D gene is possibly TRBD1 (5 bases). V was cut by 9 bases and J by 5 bases, with 8 bases left in between. In germline, CDR1 is LNHDA, CDR2 SQIVND (reference sequence). The length of the CDR3 is 12 residues. The CDR3 is CASRVHNSPLHF. The CDR3 DNA sequence: TGTGCCAGCAGGGTTCATAATTCACCCCTCCACTTT.

This sequence joins TRBV5-6 and TRBJ2-7; 9 bases are shared with TRBD2. Germline V gene lookup returns CDR1 SGHDT and CDR2 YYEEEE. The trim removed 0 bases at V and 0 bases at J, leaving 4 bases unmatched. The CDR3 spans 16 residues. The chain's CDR3 is CASSLGLAEISYEQYF. CDR3 nucleotides: TGTGCCAGCAGCTTGGGACTAGCGGAAATCTCCTACGAGCAGTACTTC.

Here the CDR3 DNA reads TGTGCCAGCAGCCAACTCCGGGACAGGGGTACTGAAGCTTTCTTT. Protein product: CASSQLRDRGTEAFF. The chain links TRBV13 to TRBJ1-1; 10 nucleotides align to TRBD1. V gave up 5 bases and J gave up 5 bases; unmatched junction bases: 8. The germline gives CDR1 PRHDT, CDR2 FYEKMQ (reference sequence). This CDR3 has 15 residues. Full variable domain (outside the CDR3, taken from reference TRBV13 and TRBJ1-1): AAGVIQSPRHLIKEKRETATLKCYPIPRHDTVYWYQQGPGQDPQFLISFYEKMQSDKGSIPDRFSAQQFSDYHSELNMSSLELGDSALYFCASSQLRDRGTEAFFGQGTRLTVV.

There are a few counts of this clone. This rearrangement joins TRBV19 to TRBJ1-4, with TRBD1 matching over 9 bases. The junction had 10 bases not matched to a gene; V was cut back by 3 bases and J by 8 bases. The germline V gene has CDR1 LNHDA and CDR2 SQIVND (reference sequence). The CDR3 consists of 16 residues. The CDR3 loop reads CASSMLPGQGKEKLFF. The CDR3, as DNA: TGTGCCAGTAGTATGTTACCTGGACAGGGGAAAGAAAAACTGTTTTTT.

The genes are TRBV28 and TRBJ2-7; TRBD2 might be the D (5 bases). The CDR3 is 13 amino acids. Trimming pared 7 bases from V and 2 bases from J, leaving 12 bases between. Germline-derived CDR1 and CDR2 are MDHEN and SYDVKM. CDR3 region: CASTRGWTYEQYF. Here the CDR3 DNA reads TGTGCCAGCACCCGAGGGTGGACCTACGAGCAGTACTTC.

V gene TRBV6-6 combines with J gene TRBJ1-2; 9 nucleotides match TRBD1. Germline-derived CDR1 and CDR2 are MNHNY and SVGAGI (reference sequence). This CDR3 spans 14 amino acids. V was clipped by 6 bases and J by 4 bases; unmatched bases: 6. CDR3 sequence reads: CASSTDRGTYGYTF. The CDR3 nucleotides are TGTGCCAGCAGCACGGACAGGGGCACCTATGGCTACACCTTC.

The chain joins TRBV12-5 to TRBJ2-3; TRBD2 matches at 7 bases. V trimming: 5 bases; J trimming: 2 bases; junction bases outside the gene matches: 7. CDR3 length equals 15 residues. Germline assignment: CDR1 LGHNT and CDR2 FRNRAP. The DNA of the CDR3 is TGTGCTAGTGGTCCGAAGAGGGACTACACAGATACGCAGTATTTT. This translates into CASGPKRDYTDTQYF.

The chain recombines TRBV9 with TRBJ2-3; D is unresolved. The V gene lost 2 bases and the J gene lost 0 bases, with 13 bases spanning the gap. This CDR3 is built from 16 residues. Looked up from germline, CDR1 is SGDLS and CDR2 is YYNGEE. In nucleotides, the CDR3 is TGTGCCAGCAGCGTGAGTGGCAGGATTAGCACAGATACGCAGTATTTT. This codes for CASSVSGRISTDTQYF.

This sequence joins TRBV19 and TRBJ2-7; D is possibly TRBD2 (5 bases). In germline, CDR1 is LNHDA, CDR2 SQIVND (reference sequence). The V gene lost 1 base and the J gene lost 3 bases, with 13 bases spanning the gap. The CDR3 spans 15 residues. The CDR3 nucleotides read TGTGCCAGTAGTATAGCCCGAGGGCTTTTCTACGAGCAGTACTTC. This sequence encodes CASSIARGLFYEQYF.

J is TRBJ2-5 and V is TRBV18, with D possibly being TRBD2 (5 bases). Trimming pared 3 bases from V and 4 bases from J, leaving 15 bases between. Germline values: CDR1 KGHSH, CDR2 LQKENI. The CDR3 is 15 residues long. As DNA, the CDR3 is TGTGCCAGCTCACCGACACGGCGCCGGGGAGAGACCCAGTACTTC. It yields the protein CASSPTRRRGETQYF.

The chain combines TRBV6-5 with TRBJ1-1; D unresolved. The CDR3 has 13 amino acids. Deletions cut 3 bases from V and 0 bases from J, with 5 bases between. Germline CDR1 MNHEY, CDR2 SVGAGI. The CDR3 sequence: CASSYGMNTEAFF. Written as DNA, the CDR3 is TGTGCCAGCAGTTATGGCATGAACACTGAAGCTTTCTTT.

The chain employs TRBV5-8 and TRBJ2-5, with D tentatively TRBD1 (8 bases). The ends were cut back, 7 bases at V and 4 bases at J, with 14 bases in the middle. CDR3 length: 13 residues. Germline CDR1 SGHTS, CDR2 YDEGEE. The CDR3: CASYYRGGETQYF. DNA for the CDR3: TGTGCCAGCTATTACAGGGGGGGAGAGACCCAGTACTTC.

This clone was seen only a few times. The chain is built from TRBV21-1 and TRBJ2-2; TRBD1 is the table's D call, not checked against the DNA. TRBV21-1 is shown as a pseudogene. There are 17 residues in the CDR3. The CDR3 loop is CASSRQGQGTNTGELFF. CDR3 nucleotides: TGTGCCAGCAGCAGACAGGGACAGGGGACGAACACCGGGGAGCTGTTTTTT.

In this sample, this clone turned up once. V usage is TRBV18 and J usage is TRBJ1-1; D not certain. V dropped 1 base and J dropped 6 bases, with 12 bases sitting between them. The germline V gene has CDR1 KGHSH and CDR2 LQKENI. CDR3 length: 14 amino acids. CDR3 bases: TGTGCCAGCTCACCACGGGCAGGCGGGGCTGAAGCTTTCTTT. It translates to CASSPRAGGAEAFF.

The V gene is TRBV5-3, the J gene TRBJ2-7; tentative D call: TRBD1 (6 bases). TRBV5-3 is flagged as an ORF with uncertain function. The CDR3 is 17 residues long. Between the trimmed V and J ends, which lost 10 bases and 6 bases, there was a span of 32 bases. CDR3 sequence: CAGRKGVRQAQTGEQYF. The DNA of the CDR3 is TGTGCCGGGCGCAAAGGGGTCCGACAGGCACAGACGGGCGAGCAGTACTTC.

The chain has TRBV19 and TRBJ2-5, with D possibly matching TRBD1 (6 bases). V lost 6 bases, J lost 0 bases, and 11 bases lay in between. CDR1 and CDR2 (germline): LNHDA, SQIVND (reference sequence). The CDR3 is 14 residues long. The CDR3 sequence: CASRGASYQETQYF. The CDR3, as DNA: TGTGCCAGTAGGGGGGCATCCTACCAAGAGACCCAGTACTTC. Using reference TRBV19 and TRBJ2-5 for the parts outside the CDR3, the full variable domain is DGGITQSPKYLFRKEGQNVTLSCEQNLNHDAMYWYRQDPGQGLRLIYYSQIVNDFQKGDIAEGYSVSREKKESFPLTVTSAQKNPTAFYLCASRGASYQETQYFGPGTRLLVL.

J is TRBJ2-7 and V is TRBV2; 7 bases fit TRBD1. This CDR3 is 14 amino acids long. Germline loops: CDR1 SNHLY, CDR2 FYNNEI. J lost 1 base, V lost 10 bases, and 10 bases had no gene match. Written as DNA, the CDR3 is TGTGCCACCAGACAGGGTTCATCGTCCTACGAGCAGTACTTC. It encodes CATRQGSSSYEQYF. The entire variable domain, with the rest obtained from reference TRBV2 and TRBJ2-7, is as follows: EPEVTQTPSHQVTQMGQEVILRCVPISNHLYFYWYRQILGQKVEFLVSFYNNEISEKSEIFDDQFSVERPDGSNFTLKIRSTKLEDSAMYFCATRQGSSSYEQYFGPGTRLTVT.

V and J are TRBV13 and TRBJ1-2, with D possibly matching TRBD1 (5 bases). Trimming took 0 bases from V and 5 from J, leaving 25 bases between them. The CDR3 runs to 19 residues. CDR1 PRHDT and CDR2 FYEKMQ come from the germline V gene (reference sequence). The CDR3 region is CASSLGGGGDPREMYGYTF. The CDR3 nucleotides read TGTGCCAGCAGCTTAGGCGGAGGAGGGGACCCAAGGGAAATGTATGGCTACACCTTC. The whole variable domain, filled in from reference TRBV13 and TRBJ1-2, reads AAGVIQSPRHLIKEKRETATLKCYPIPRHDTVYWYQQGPGQDPQFLISFYEKMQSDKGSIPDRFSAQQFSDYHSELNMSSLELGDSALYFCASSLGGGGDPREMYGYTFGSGTRLTVV.

The chain employs TRBV4-1 and TRBJ2-5; 11 nucleotides line up with TRBD1. The V segment lost 6 bases and the J segment 5 bases; nucleotides outside the gene matches: 8. The CDR3 sequence is 15 residues long. Per the germline V gene, CDR1 is MGHRA and CDR2 is YSYEKL. CDR3: CASRHTDRGLETQYF. DNA of the CDR3: TGCGCCAGCAGACATACGGACAGGGGGCTGGAGACCCAGTACTTC.

This clone was observed a handful of times. The chain couples TRBV6-5 to TRBJ1-1, with a tentative D call TRBD1 (6 bases). The germline V gene encodes CDR1 MNHEY and CDR2 SVGAGI. V was clipped by 6 bases and J by 0 bases, with 8 bases between them. This CDR3 comprises 13 residues. CDR3 residues: CASRTGVNTEAFF. In nucleotides, the CDR3 is TGTGCCAGCAGGACAGGAGTGAACACTGAAGCTTTCTTT.

This chain's CDR3 is CASSQDTRGLGEQYF. The DNA for the CDR3 is TGCGCCAGCAGCCAAGATACGCGAGGGTTGGGGGAGCAGTACTTC. The chain has TRBV4-3 and TRBJ2-7; TRBD2 is a possible D gene (5 bases). Per the germline V gene, CDR1 is LGHNA and CDR2 is YSLEER. CDR3 size: 15 residues. Trimming took off 0 bases at V and 7 bases at J, with 16 bases between the two ends.